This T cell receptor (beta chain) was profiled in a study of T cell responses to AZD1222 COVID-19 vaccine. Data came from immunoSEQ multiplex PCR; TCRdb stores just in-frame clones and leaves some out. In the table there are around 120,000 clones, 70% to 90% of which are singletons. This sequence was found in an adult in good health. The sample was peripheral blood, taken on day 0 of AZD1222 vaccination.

The CDR3 region is CASMRAGATYEKLFF. The CDR3 region has the DNA TGTGCCAGCATGAGGGCGGGGGCGACGTATGAAAAACTGTTTTTT. This chain links TRBV2 with TRBJ1-4, with D perhaps TRBD1 (6 bases). This CDR3 has 15 amino acids. Germline assignment: CDR1 SNHLY and CDR2 FYNNEI. V lost 7 bases to trimming and J lost 6 bases, with 18 bases between them.